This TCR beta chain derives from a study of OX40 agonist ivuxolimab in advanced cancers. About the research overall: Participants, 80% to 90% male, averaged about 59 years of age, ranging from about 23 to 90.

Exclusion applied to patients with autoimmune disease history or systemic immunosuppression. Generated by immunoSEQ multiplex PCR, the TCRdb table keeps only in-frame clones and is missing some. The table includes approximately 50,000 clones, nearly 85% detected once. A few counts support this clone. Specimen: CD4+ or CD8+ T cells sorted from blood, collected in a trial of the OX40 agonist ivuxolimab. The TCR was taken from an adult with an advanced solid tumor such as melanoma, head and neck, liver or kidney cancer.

DNA of the CDR3: TGTGCCAGCAGTCCTTACCAACTAGCGGGGTTTAGCACAGATACGCAGTATTTT. Its translation: CASSPYQLAGFSTDTQYF. The rearrangement joins TRBV27 to TRBJ2-3; 10 nucleotides agree with TRBD2. Germline CDR1 reads MNHEY; CDR2 reads SMNVEV (reference sequence). This CDR3 contains 18 residues. The ends lost 5 bases at V and 0 bases at J; junction bases unmatched: 11.